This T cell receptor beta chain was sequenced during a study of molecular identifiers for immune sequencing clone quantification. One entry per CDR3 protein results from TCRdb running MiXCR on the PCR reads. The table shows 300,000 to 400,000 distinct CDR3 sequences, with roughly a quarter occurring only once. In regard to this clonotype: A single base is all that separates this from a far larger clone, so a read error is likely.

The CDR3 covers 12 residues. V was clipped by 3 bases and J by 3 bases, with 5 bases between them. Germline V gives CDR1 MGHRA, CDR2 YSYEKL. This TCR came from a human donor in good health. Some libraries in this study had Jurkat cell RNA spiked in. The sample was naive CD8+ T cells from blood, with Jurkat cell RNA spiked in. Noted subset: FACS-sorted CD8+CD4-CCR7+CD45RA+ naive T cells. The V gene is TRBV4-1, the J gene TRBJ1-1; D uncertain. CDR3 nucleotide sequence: TGCGCCAGCAGCCAGCTAGACACTGAAGCTTTCTTT. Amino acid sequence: CASSQLDTEAFF.